These 24 T cell receptor beta chains came from one sample sequenced in a study of shared clonotypes between healthy human individuals. TCRdb's table, derived via immunoSEQ multiplex PCR, lists solely in-frame clones and lacks some. In the table there are around 510,000 clones, about 80% of which are singletons. Sample: PBMCs. The receptors were gathered from a woman aged 40 to 55 in good health. Some clones in this sample may be carry-over from other donors' samples.

The chain employs TRBV6-5 and TRBJ1-6, with TRBD1 as a possible D gene (5 bases). Germline CDR1 is MNHEY and CDR2 is SVGAGI. This CDR3 contains 15 residues. Deletions cut 8 bases from V and 0 bases from J, with 11 bases between. In DNA form, the CDR3 reads TGTGCCAGCGGGGGATCTAGCTCCTATAATTCACCCCTCCACTTT. It is translated as CASGGSSSYNSPLHF.

This rearrangement joins TRBV6-5 to TRBJ1-3, with TRBD1 matching over 7 bases. CDR1 is MNHEY and CDR2 is SVGAGI in the germline V gene. The CDR3 consists of 15 residues. V was clipped by 7 bases and J by 3 bases; unmatched bases: 9. The CDR3 DNA sequence: TGTGCCAGCAAGAGGACAGGAGAAAATGGAAACACCATATATTTT. Its protein is CASKRTGENGNTIYF.

The rearrangement joins TRBV11-2 to TRBJ2-7; D is unresolved. Between the trimmed V and J ends, which lost 4 bases and 5 bases, there was a span of 12 bases. CDR1 is SGHAT, CDR2 FQNNGV, per germline. This CDR3 has 13 residues. Written as DNA, the CDR3 is TGTGCCAGCAGCTCGAGGCCGGGCCACGAGCAGTACTTC. Translating it yields CASSSRPGHEQYF.

In regard to this clone: The sample carries other DNA sequences with the same CDR3. The chain links TRBV29-1 to TRBJ2-7; D perhaps matches TRBD1 (5 bases). CDR1 and CDR2 (germline): SQVTM, ANQGSEA. The V gene lost 4 bases and the J gene lost 2 bases, with 9 bases spanning the gap. This CDR3 is built from 12 residues. The CDR3 DNA follows: TGCAGCGTTGTCGGACAAACCTACGAGCAGTACTTC. Translated: CSVVGQTYEQYF.

The rearrangement uses TRBV5-1 and TRBJ2-2, with 7 bases fitting TRBD1. V lost 4 bases, J lost 2 bases, and 8 bases stayed unmatched. The CDR3 spans 16 residues. In germline, CDR1 is SGHRS, CDR2 YFSETQ. CDR3 sequence reads: CASSRAGTDNTGELFF. DNA of the CDR3: TGCGCCAGCAGCCGGGCCGGGACAGATAACACCGGGGAGCTGTTTTTT. The whole variable domain, remainder taken from reference TRBV5-1 and TRBJ2-2, is KAGVTQTPRYLIKTRGQQVTLSCSPISGHRSVSWYQQTPGQGLQFLFEYFSETQRNKGNFPGRFSGRQFSNSRSEMNVSTLELGDSALYLCASSRAGTDNTGELFFGEGSRLTVL.

A single count supports this clone. The chain links TRBV10-3 to TRBJ2-7; D gene unclear. This CDR3 has 12 amino acids. CDR1 and CDR2 (germline): ENHRY, SYGVKD. V shed 4 bases and J shed 4 bases, with 8 bases lying between them. The CDR3 sequence is CAISAPSYEQYF. The CDR3 bases are TGTGCCATCAGTGCCCCCTCTTACGAGCAGTACTTC.

This clone turned up a few times. V gene TRBV2 combines with J gene TRBJ1-5, with 10 bases aligning to TRBD1. Germline CDR1 and CDR2: SNHLY and FYNNEI. V shed 6 bases and J 3 bases; nucleotides not matched to a gene: 8. This CDR3 is 16 amino acids long. CDR3 sequence reads: CASSTTGTGVNQPQHF. In DNA form, the CDR3 reads TGTGCCAGCAGCACCACCGGGACAGGGGTCAATCAGCCCCAGCATTTT.

The chain links TRBV25-1 to TRBJ2-1; 7 bases align to TRBD2. V shed 8 bases, J shed 15 bases, and the junction held 10 bases outside the gene matches. The germline CDR1 and CDR2 sequences are MGHDK and SYGVNS. The CDR3 runs to 11 residues. In DNA, the CDR3 is TGTGCCAGCCGGGGAGGGCCGGTCCCGTTCTTC. As protein: CASRGGPVPFF.

Only a few counts were recorded for this clone. The chain is built from TRBV5-6 and TRBJ2-5; no clear D gene. Trimming took off 2 bases at V and 7 bases at J, with 15 bases between the two ends. This CDR3 has 14 amino acids. Germline CDR1 reads SGHDT; CDR2 reads YYEEEE. The CDR3 here is CASSFFGPPGTQYF. In DNA form, the CDR3 reads TGTGCCAGCAGCTTCTTCGGACCACCAGGGACCCAGTACTTC. The variable domain in full, completed from reference TRBV5-6 and TRBJ2-5, reads DAGVTQSPTHLIKTRGQQVTLRCSPKSGHDTVSWYQQALGQGPQFIFQYYEEEERQRGNFPDRFSGHQFPNYSSELNVNALLLGDSALYLCASSFFGPPGTQYFGPGTRLLVL.

This chain links TRBV30 with TRBJ2-1; D is ambiguous. Germline-derived CDR1 and CDR2 are GTSNPN and SVGIG (reference sequence). Deletions cut 5 bases from V and 0 bases from J, with 11 bases between. The CDR3 runs to 14 residues. The CDR3 sequence: CAWVRSLSYNEQFF. The CDR3 DNA reads TGTGCCTGGGTAAGGAGTCTCTCCTACAATGAGCAGTTCTTC.

V usage is TRBV5-6 and J usage is TRBJ1-4; D gene uncertain. CDR3 size: 15 residues. V was pared by 0 bases and J by 2 bases, with 8 bases between. Germline-derived CDR1 and CDR2 are SGHDT and YYEEEE. CDR3 coding DNA: TGTGCCAGCAGCTTGGCCGGGGTGACTAATGAAAAACTGTTTTTT. Residues: CASSLAGVTNEKLFF.

This clone has just one count. V and J are TRBV2 and TRBJ2-1; D unresolved. The length of the CDR3 is 12 residues. Germline lookup yields CDR1 SNHLY and CDR2 FYNNEI. Trimming removed 5 bases from V and 4 bases from J, with 6 bases in between. The CDR3 here is CASSTGYNEQFF. DNA for the CDR3: TGTGCCAGCAGTACGGGTTACAATGAGCAGTTCTTC.

A word on this clone: Being one base from a much bigger clone, this may be a read error. In the same sample, other DNA sequences code for this CDR3. V usage is TRBV30 and J usage is TRBJ2-2; TRBD2 aligns across 7 bases. The V gene's germline CDR1 is GTSNPN and CDR2 SVGIG (reference sequence). V lost 1 base to trimming and J lost 4 bases; unmatched junction nucleotides: 9. The CDR3 sequence is 16 residues long. The CDR3: CAWSGLAGEITGELFF. DNA for the CDR3: TGTGCCTGGAGTGGACTGGCGGGAGAGATCACCGGGGAGCTGTTTTTT.

This chain joins TRBV4-3 and TRBJ2-3; D ambiguous. Germline V gene lookup returns CDR1 LGHNA and CDR2 YSLEER. V gave up 0 bases and J gave up 6 bases, with 7 bases separating them. This CDR3 spans 13 amino acids. CDR3 nucleotides: TGCGCCAGCAGCCAAGAGCTGCGGGATACGCAGTATTTT. It is translated as CASSQELRDTQYF.

This clone was seen a handful of times. This chain connects TRBV7-2 to TRBJ1-4, with 8 bases aligning to TRBD1. Germline trimming cut 5 bases from V and 8 bases from J; bases unmatched to any gene: 13. The CDR3 consists of 16 residues. CDR1 is SGHTA and CDR2 is FQGNSA in the germline V gene. CDR3 coding DNA: TGTGCCAGCAGCCCTGGACAGGGAAGGGCTGAAGAAAAACTGTTTTTT. Translation: CASSPGQGRAEEKLFF.

This clone has only a few counts. This chain links TRBV9 with TRBJ2-2; 8 nucleotides line up with TRBD2. The ends lost 0 bases at V and 4 bases at J; junction bases unmatched: 5. Germline lookup yields CDR1 SGDLS and CDR2 YYNGEE. This CDR3 comprises 16 residues. CDR3 in DNA: TGTGCCAGCAGCGTAGCGGCCAGCGGGGGCACCGGGGAGCTGTTTTTT. Translating gives CASSVAASGGTGELFF.

The V call is TRBV6-1, the J call TRBJ2-7, with D possibly TRBD1 on 6 matching bases. CDR3 size: 13 residues. Trimming shortened V by 4 bases and J by 7 bases, and 14 bases separated the two germline ends. Germline CDR1 MNHNS, CDR2 SASEGT. The CDR3 sequence: CASSGNGTPEQYF. The CDR3 nucleotides read TGTGCCAGCAGTGGCAACGGGACACCTGAGCAGTACTTC.

The CDR3 loop reads CASSDQGAKYGYGYTF. Here the CDR3 DNA reads TGTGCCAGCAGTGATCAGGGGGCCAAGTATGGCTATGGCTACACCTTC. This chain connects TRBV6-1 to TRBJ1-2; 8 bases agree with TRBD1. This CDR3 comprises 16 residues. The junction had 10 bases not matched to a gene; V was cut back by 3 bases and J by 4 bases. Germline CDR1 is MNHNS and CDR2 is SASEGT.

V is TRBV18 and J is TRBJ2-1; 8 nucleotides match TRBD2. J gave up 2 bases and V 2 bases, and 5 bases lay outside the gene matches. The germline CDR1 and CDR2 sequences are KGHSH and LQKENI. The CDR3 has 16 amino acids. The CDR3 DNA sequence: TGTGCCAGCTCACCAGGGGGAGCGGGAGCCTACAATGAGCAGTTCTTC. Translating it yields CASSPGGAGAYNEQFF.

About this clone itself: At the DNA level, this CDR3 is encoded by other sequences in the same sample as well. The rearrangement uses TRBV28 and TRBJ1-2; D is perhaps TRBD1 (6 bases). There are 14 residues in the CDR3. V lost 4 bases and J lost 1, with 10 bases in between. Germline CDR1 is MDHEN and CDR2 is SYDVKM. The CDR3 sequence is CASSSPGDNYGYTF. The CDR3 DNA is TGTGCCAGCAGTTCACCAGGGGATAACTATGGCTACACCTTC.

This sequence joins TRBV10-1 and TRBJ2-5, with 7 bases that match TRBD1. The J call may be faulty, since TRBJ2-7 better matches the DNA end. This CDR3 is 15 amino acids long. Germline-derived CDR1 and CDR2 are WNHNN and SYGVQD (reference sequence). The CDR3 bases are TGCGCCAGCAGACATACAGGGGATCGTACCTACGAGCAGTACTTC. It encodes CASRHTGDRTYEQYF.

The rearrangement links TRBV15 to TRBJ1-4; D call uncertain. Germline V gives CDR1 LNHNV, CDR2 YYDKDF (reference sequence). The CDR3 spans 13 residues. Trimming pared 4 bases from V and 4 bases from J, leaving 7 bases between. The CDR3 nucleotides read TGTGCCACCAGCAACAGTTATAATGAAAAACTGTTTTTT. Amino acids: CATSNSYNEKLFF.

Comments on this clone: A far larger clone is one base from this, pointing to a likely read error. This sequence joins TRBV30 and TRBJ1-3, with TRBD1 as a possible D gene (6 bases). The V end was cut by 8 bases, the J end by 2 bases, with 10 bases between. CDR1 GTSNPN and CDR2 SVGIG come from the germline V gene (reference sequence). There are 12 residues in the CDR3. The CDR3 DNA is TGTGCCCGGAACAGGGCTGGAAACACCATATATTTT. This encodes CARNRAGNTIYF.

The gene calls are TRBV5-6 and TRBJ2-7; D is possibly TRBD1 or TRBD2 (5 bases each). CDR3 length: 15 amino acids. The V end lost 0 bases, the J end lost 2 bases, and 12 bases lay between the germline ends. The V gene's germline CDR1 is SGHDT and CDR2 YYEEEE. The CDR3 reads CASSLVTGRTYEQYF. CDR3 DNA: TGTGCCAGCAGCTTGGTTACGGGACGCACCTACGAGCAGTACTTC.